Described below is a single T cell receptor beta chain sequence and its context. This clone's antigen is unknown. Base qualities are not at hand, and no much larger clone is one base apart. The data were obtained in a study of CD8 T cells in Susac syndrome (dated by TCRdb to between 2017 and 2020). Study-wide context: Repertoire sequencing was used to test whether CD8+ T cell activation and differentiation in Susac syndrome was antigen driven.

What the study reported, not specific to this receptor: The TCR sequencing and HLA analysis was acknowledged to have included a relatively small number of individuals.

There are 14 amino acids in the CDR3, from cysteine to phenylalanine inclusive. Only the CDR3 region is kept as DNA, spanning 42 bases read in frame from base 1. CDR1 and CDR2 (MNHNY, SVGAGI) derive from the germline V gene (reference sequence). V gives up 7 bases and J gives up 1 base, and the segment between their germline ends measures 13 bases. RNA was extracted using the RNeasy kit, and roughly 0.5 to 1 ug of the RNA was reverse transcribed with random hexamers. The immunoSEQ multiplex PCR assay, covering 54 Vbeta and 13 Jbeta segments, was used to amplify TCR beta CDR3 regions. To correct PCR amplification bias, a synthetic template baseline was used for both primer optimization and computational correction. The original methods were these. Only productive sequences were kept, with reads annotated to V, D and J genes according to IMGT and analyzed in immunoSEQ Analyzer. Clonality was calculated as one minus the Shannon entropy normalized by log2 of the number of productive unique sequences. For each patient and control, public and private clones were evaluated among the 100 most prevalent clones. Susac-specific clones were defined as absent from healthy and MS cohorts, about 1,000 published viral clones and other ImmuneACCESS disease sequences. Using fastp trimming at Q25 and MiXCR clonotype assembly, TCRdb reanalyzed the public sequencing data and kept in-frame beta chains. Rows with one shared CDR3 protein collapse into an entry with the most common genes and DNA. TCRdb assigned the V and J calls; the authors' analysis was not used. Within this sample are 190,000 or so distinct CDR3 sequences, with roughly 95% of them counted one time only. Of the sample, 0.093% falls within the top ten clones.

Peripheral blood CD8+ and CD4+ T cells from healthy donors, Susac syndrome patients and multiple sclerosis patients were profiled by high-throughput TCR beta sequencing. The multiple sclerosis controls were treatment-naive patients whose relapsing-remitting disease, either stable or active, fulfilled the revised McDonald criteria. Bulk CD8+ and CD4+ T cells were purified by magnetic negative isolation, while CD8+ TEMRA cells were enriched using FACS. Blood was collected in EDTA tubes and processed within 24 hours, with PBMCs isolated through density gradient centrifugation. PBMCs intended for TCR sequencing were cryopreserved in liquid nitrogen and were subsequently thawed in a 37 degrees C water bath. The sorted or isolated CD4+, CD8+ and CD8+ TEMRA cells had a purity of 90% or higher.

This TCR was sampled from a human donor with multiple sclerosis. The specimen sequenced was CD4+ T cells from PBMCs. Recombination linked TRBV6-6 to TRBJ1-1; the best D guess is TRBD1, with 6 bases matching. This receptor has the CDR3 CASTQPTGNTEAFF. The DNA is as follows: TGTGCCAGCACCCAACCGACAGGGAACACTGAAGCTTTCTTT.